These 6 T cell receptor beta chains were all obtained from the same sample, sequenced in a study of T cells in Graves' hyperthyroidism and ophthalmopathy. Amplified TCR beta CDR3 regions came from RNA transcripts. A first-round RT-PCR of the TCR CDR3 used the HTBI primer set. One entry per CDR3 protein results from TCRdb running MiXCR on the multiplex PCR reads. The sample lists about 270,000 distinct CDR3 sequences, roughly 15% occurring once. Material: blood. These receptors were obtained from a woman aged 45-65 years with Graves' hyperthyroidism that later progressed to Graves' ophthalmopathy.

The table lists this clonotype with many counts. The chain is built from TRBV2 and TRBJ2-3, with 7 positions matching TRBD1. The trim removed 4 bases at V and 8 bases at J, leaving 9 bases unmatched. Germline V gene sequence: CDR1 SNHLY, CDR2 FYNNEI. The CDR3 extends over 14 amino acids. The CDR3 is CASSVSGTASTQYF. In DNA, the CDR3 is TGTGCCAGCAGTGTCTCGGGGACAGCCTCTACGCAGTATTTT.

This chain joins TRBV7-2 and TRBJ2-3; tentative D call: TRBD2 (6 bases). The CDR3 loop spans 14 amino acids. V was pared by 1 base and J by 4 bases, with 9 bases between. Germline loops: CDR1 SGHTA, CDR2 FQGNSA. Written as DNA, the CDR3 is TGTGCCAGCAGCTTAGAACTAGCTGCAGATACGCAGTATTTT. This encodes CASSLELAADTQYF.

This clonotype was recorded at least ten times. CDR3 in DNA: TGTGCCAGCAGCGTGGGGAATCAGCCCCAGCATTTT. This translates into CASSVGNQPQHF. V is TRBV9 and J is TRBJ1-5; D call uncertain. CDR3 length: 12 amino acids. Germline-derived CDR1 and CDR2 are SGDLS and YYNGEE. The ends were cut back, 2 bases at V and 4 bases at J, with 4 bases in the middle.

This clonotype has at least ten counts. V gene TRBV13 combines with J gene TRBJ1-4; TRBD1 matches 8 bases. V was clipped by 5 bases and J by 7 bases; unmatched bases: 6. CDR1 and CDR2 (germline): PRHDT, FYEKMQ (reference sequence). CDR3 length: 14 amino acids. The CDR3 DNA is TGTGCCAGCAGCAAGACAGGGGAGGGTGAAAAACTGTTTTTT. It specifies CASSKTGEGEKLFF.

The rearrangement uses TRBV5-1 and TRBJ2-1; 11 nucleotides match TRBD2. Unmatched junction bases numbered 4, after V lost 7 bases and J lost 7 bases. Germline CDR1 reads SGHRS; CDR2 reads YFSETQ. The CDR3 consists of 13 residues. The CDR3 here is CASVAGGLNEQFF. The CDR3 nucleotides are TGCGCCAGCGTAGCGGGAGGGCTTAATGAGCAGTTCTTC.

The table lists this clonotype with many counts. The CDR3 DNA sequence: TGCGCCAGCAGTGAGTCAGGAGCGGGGGCCTACGAGCAGTACTTC. Amino acids: CASSESGAGAYEQYF. The genes are TRBV10-1 and TRBJ2-7, with TRBD2 matching over 8 bases. From germline, CDR1 is WNHNN and CDR2 SYGVQD (reference sequence). V lost 0 bases to trimming and J lost 2 bases; unmatched junction nucleotides: 3. CDR3 length: 15 amino acids.